This TCR beta chain was identified in a study of chemoradiotherapy in HPV16-positive cancers (dated by TCRdb to the early 2020s). General notes on the study: Using functional T-cell assays on cells from a couple of HPV16-positive patients, the researchers defined candidate HPV-specific T-cell clones and common TCR motifs. The study asked whether T-cell immunity against the HPV oncoproteins E6 and E7 changes during chemoradiotherapy and whether it affects survival. TCR repertoires from 86 patients with HPV-related cancers were then used to track the candidate HPV-specific TCRs and motifs.

The investigation overall reported the following: In HPV16-positive patients, expansion of HPV-responsive T cells during chemoradiotherapy was associated with improved recurrence-free survival. Expansion of candidate HPV-specific clones and E7-related TCR motifs was observed in the tumor microenvironment during treatment, whereas no such expansion was observed for non-HPV-specific T cells. The functional definition of HPV-specific T cells was derived from only two HPV16-positive patients, and the survival association was reported for HPV16-positive patients.

Repertoires were sampled multiple times during chemoradiotherapy, which allowed clonal expansion in the tumor microenvironment to be followed. The library was prepared using the immunoSEQ multiplex PCR assay. Drawn from immuneACCESS, this table holds only the in-frame rearrangements with V and J called that TCRdb kept. Clones are partly lost; checked studies trace under half to an unresolved V gene and leave the rest unexplained. This sample is represented by fewer than 5,500 clones; approximately 87% of them were singletons. The ten largest make up approximately 2.4% of the sample. The trim is 1 base for V and 11 bases for J, with a gap of 20 bases between the germline ends. The CDR3 has 15 amino acids, counting the end cysteine and phenylalanine. Left in the record is the CDR3 DNA by itself, 45 bases read in frame from the first base. CDR1 and CDR2 are read off the germline V gene (reference sequence) as SEHNR and FQNEAQ.

Comment on this clone: Its antigen specificity is not known. Base qualities are not recorded, but no much larger clone differs from it by a single base. The same CDR3 can be traced to other DNA sequences in this sample.

This clonotype originated in a human donor with HPV-associated anogenital cancer. This specimen was tumor tissue, taken from a patient who underwent chemoradiotherapy. The chain links TRBV7-9 with TRBJ1-1, with the identity of the D gene unclear. The DNA reads TGTGCCAGCAGCTTAGAAGCCAGACTCCCTTTTCTGGCTTTCTTT. Its product reads: CASSLEARLPFLAFF.